One and the same sample provided the 5 T cell receptor beta chains below, sequenced in a study of beta chain features in type 1 diabetes. Every bit of the isolated RNA underwent reverse transcription, so sequencing read expressed TCRB transcripts. TCRdb's copy holds only in-frame clones and misses some; the assay was immunoSEQ multiplex PCR. Here the sample spans just over 600,000 clones, 15% to 17% being singletons. Sample: naive CD4+ T cells from blood. The receptor source for this set is a man younger than 30 in good health.

The chain couples TRBV20-1 to TRBJ2-4; D call uncertain. This CDR3 is built from 11 residues. Germline V gene lookup returns CDR1 DFQATT and CDR2 SNEGSKA (reference sequence). V gave up 6 bases and J gave up 4 bases, with 7 bases separating them. The CDR3 bases are TGCAGTGCCCGCAGTAAAAACATTCAGTACTTC. It codes for CSARSKNIQYF.

The table lists this clone with a few counts. This chain joins TRBV7-9 and TRBJ1-4, with 9 bases fitting TRBD1. Germline V CDR1 and CDR2: SEHNR, FQNEAQ (reference sequence). The CDR3 is 16 amino acids. V trimming: 4 bases; J trimming: 4 bases; junction bases outside the gene matches: 7. The DNA of the CDR3 is TGTGCCAGCAGCTCAGACCTGACAGGGGGTAATGAAAAACTGTTTTTT. The encoded protein is CASSSDLTGGNEKLFF.

This clone was seen a few times. J is TRBJ2-5 and V is TRBV5-1; D might be TRBD1 or TRBD2, each matching 5 bases. CDR1 SGHRS and CDR2 YFSETQ come from the germline V gene. V was shortened by 7 bases and J by 2 bases, with 18 bases between the two germline ends. This CDR3 has 15 residues. The CDR3 region has the DNA TGCGCCAGCGCAGGAGTGGGACGCGGACAAGAGACCCAGTACTTC. Its translation is CASAGVGRGQETQYF.

This clone turned up a few times. The J gene is TRBJ2-7, the V gene TRBV6-6; D remains unclear. CDR1 MNHNY and CDR2 SVGAGI come from the germline V gene (reference sequence). V was cut by 2 bases and J by 0 bases, with 8 bases left in between. This CDR3 is built from 14 residues. For the CDR3, the DNA is TGTGCCAGCAGTTACAAGGCTATCTCCTACGAGCAGTACTTC. Amino acid sequence: CASSYKAISYEQYF.

The rearrangement links TRBV7-2 to TRBJ1-4; D is possibly TRBD1 (5 bases). The V end lost 1 base, the J end lost 4 bases, and 16 bases lay between the germline ends. Germline CDR1 and CDR2: SGHTA and FQGNSA. The length of the CDR3 is 17 residues. The CDR3 DNA sequence: TGTGCCAGCAGCTTAGGGAGAGGGGCAGGCCATAATGAAAAACTGTTTTTT. Translated, it gives CASSLGRGAGHNEKLFF.